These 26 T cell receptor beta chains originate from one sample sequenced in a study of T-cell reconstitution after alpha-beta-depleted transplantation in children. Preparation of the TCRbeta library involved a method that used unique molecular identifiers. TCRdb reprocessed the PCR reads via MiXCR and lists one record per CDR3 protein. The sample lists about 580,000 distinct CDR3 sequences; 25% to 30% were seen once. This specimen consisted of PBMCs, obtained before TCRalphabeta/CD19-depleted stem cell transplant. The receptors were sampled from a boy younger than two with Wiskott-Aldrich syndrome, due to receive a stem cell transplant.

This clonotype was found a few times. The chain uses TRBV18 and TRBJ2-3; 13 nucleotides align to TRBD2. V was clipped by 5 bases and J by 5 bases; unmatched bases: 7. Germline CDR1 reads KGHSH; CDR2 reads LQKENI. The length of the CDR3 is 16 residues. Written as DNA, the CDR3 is TGTGCCAGCTCAAACCTGGGACTAGCGGGAAGAGATACGCAGTATTTT. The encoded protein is CASSNLGLAGRDTQYF.

CDR3 sequence reads: CASSFRGSDRGPYEQYF. The CDR3 DNA follows: TGTGCCAGCAGTTTTAGAGGGTCGGACAGGGGCCCCTACGAGCAGTACTTC. The chain uses TRBV12-3 or TRBV12-4 and TRBJ2-7, with 9 bases that match TRBD1. This CDR3 contains 17 residues. V trimming: 3 bases; J trimming: 2 bases; junction bases outside the gene matches: 11.

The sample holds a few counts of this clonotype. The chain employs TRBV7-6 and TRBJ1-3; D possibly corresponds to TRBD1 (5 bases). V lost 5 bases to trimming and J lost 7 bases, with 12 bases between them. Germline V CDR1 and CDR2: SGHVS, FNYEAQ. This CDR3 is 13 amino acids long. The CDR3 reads CASSRDRRNTIYF. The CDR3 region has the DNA TGTGCCAGCAGCAGGGACCGGCGGAACACCATATATTTT. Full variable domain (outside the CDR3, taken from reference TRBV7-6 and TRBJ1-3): GAGVSQSPRYKVTKRGQDVALRCDPISGHVSLYWYRQALGQGPEFLTYFNYEAQQDKSGLPNDRFSAERPEGSISTLTIQRTEQRDSAMYRCASSRDRRNTIYFGEGSWLTVV.

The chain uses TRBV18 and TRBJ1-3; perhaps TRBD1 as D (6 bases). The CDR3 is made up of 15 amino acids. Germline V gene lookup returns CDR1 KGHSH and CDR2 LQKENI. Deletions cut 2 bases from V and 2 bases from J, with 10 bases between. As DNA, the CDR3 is TGTGCCAGCTCACCAGTACAGGGCCCTGGAAACACCATATATTTT. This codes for CASSPVQGPGNTIYF. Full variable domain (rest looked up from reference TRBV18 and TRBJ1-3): NAGVMQNPRHLVRRRGQEARLRCSPMKGHSHVYWYRQLPEEGLKFMVYLQKENIIDESGMPKERFSAEFPKEGPSILRIQQVVRGDSAAYFCASSPVQGPGNTIYFGEGSWLTVV.

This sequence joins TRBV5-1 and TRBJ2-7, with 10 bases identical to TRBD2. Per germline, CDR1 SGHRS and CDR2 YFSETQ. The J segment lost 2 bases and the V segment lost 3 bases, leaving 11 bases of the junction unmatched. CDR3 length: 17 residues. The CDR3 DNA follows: TGCGCCAGCAGCTCAAAACCGACTAGCGGGCTCACCTACGAGCAGTACTTC. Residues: CASSSKPTSGLTYEQYF.

The DNA of the CDR3 is TGTGCCAGCAGTACTAGCGGGAAGGGGCAAGAGACCCAGTACTTC. As protein: CASSTSGKGQETQYF. The chain is built from TRBV9 and TRBJ2-5; 10 bases match TRBD2. After removal of 5 bases from V and 2 bases from J, the junction contained 6 bases not matched to a gene. Germline CDR1 and CDR2: SGDLS and YYNGEE. This CDR3 has 15 residues.

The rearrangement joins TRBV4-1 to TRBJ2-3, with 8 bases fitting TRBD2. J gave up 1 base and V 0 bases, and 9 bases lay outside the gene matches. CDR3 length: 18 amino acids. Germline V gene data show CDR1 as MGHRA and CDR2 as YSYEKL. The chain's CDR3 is CASSQDIPAAGGTDTQYF. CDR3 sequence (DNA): TGCGCCAGCAGCCAAGACATTCCGGCAGCGGGAGGCACAGATACGCAGTATTTT.

The CDR3 protein is CAISVSGGSPTQYF. The CDR3 region has the DNA TGTGCCATCAGTGTCTCGGGAGGGAGTCCGACCCAGTACTTC. The chain links TRBV10-3 to TRBJ2-5, with TRBD2 matching 8 bases. CDR3 length: 14 amino acids. The germline gives CDR1 ENHRY, CDR2 SYGVKD. V shed 4 bases, J shed 7 bases, and the junction held 8 bases outside the gene matches.

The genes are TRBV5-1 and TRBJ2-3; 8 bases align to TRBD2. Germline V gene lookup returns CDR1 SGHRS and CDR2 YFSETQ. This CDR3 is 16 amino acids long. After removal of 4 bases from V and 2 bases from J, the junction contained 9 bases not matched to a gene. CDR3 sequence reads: CASSGSGKGLTDTQYF. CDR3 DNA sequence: TGCGCCAGCAGCGGTAGCGGGAAAGGGCTCACAGATACGCAGTATTTT. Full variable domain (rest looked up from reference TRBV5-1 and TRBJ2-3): KAGVTQTPRYLIKTRGQQVTLSCSPISGHRSVSWYQQTPGQGLQFLFEYFSETQRNKGNFPGRFSGRQFSNSRSEMNVSTLELGDSALYLCASSGSGKGLTDTQYFGPGTRLTVL.

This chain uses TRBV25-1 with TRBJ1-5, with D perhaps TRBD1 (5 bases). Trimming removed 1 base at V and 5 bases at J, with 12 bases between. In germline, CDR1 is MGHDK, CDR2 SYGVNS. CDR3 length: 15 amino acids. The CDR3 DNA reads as TGTGCCAGCAGTGAATTGGGAAGGGACGATCAGCCCCAGCATTTT. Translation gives CASSELGRDDQPQHF.

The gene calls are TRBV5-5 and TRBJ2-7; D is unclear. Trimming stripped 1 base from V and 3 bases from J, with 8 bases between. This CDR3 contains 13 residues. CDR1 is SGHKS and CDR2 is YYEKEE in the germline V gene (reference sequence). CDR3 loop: CASSLILVYEQYF. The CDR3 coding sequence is TGTGCCAGCAGCTTGATCTTAGTCTACGAGCAGTACTTC.

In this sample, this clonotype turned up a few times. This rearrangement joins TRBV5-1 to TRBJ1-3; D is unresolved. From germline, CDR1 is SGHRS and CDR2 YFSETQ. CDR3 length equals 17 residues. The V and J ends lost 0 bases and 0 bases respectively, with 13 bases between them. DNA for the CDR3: TGCGCCAGCAGCTTGGGATCGGACCGATACTCTGGAAACACCATATATTTT. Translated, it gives CASSLGSDRYSGNTIYF.

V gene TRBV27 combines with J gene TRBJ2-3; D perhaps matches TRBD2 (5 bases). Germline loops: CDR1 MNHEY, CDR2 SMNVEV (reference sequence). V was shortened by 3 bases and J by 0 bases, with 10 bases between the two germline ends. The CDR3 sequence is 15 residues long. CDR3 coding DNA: TGTGCCAGCAGTTTTGAGGGTTCGAGCACAGATACGCAGTATTTT. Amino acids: CASSFEGSSTDTQYF.

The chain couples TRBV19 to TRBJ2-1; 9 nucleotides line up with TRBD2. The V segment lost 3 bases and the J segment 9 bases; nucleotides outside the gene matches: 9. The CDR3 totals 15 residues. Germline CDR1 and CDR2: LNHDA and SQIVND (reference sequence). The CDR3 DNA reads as TGTGCCAGTAGTATGTTGCGGGAGGGTCTTGGTGAGCAGTTCTTC. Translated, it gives CASSMLREGLGEQFF.

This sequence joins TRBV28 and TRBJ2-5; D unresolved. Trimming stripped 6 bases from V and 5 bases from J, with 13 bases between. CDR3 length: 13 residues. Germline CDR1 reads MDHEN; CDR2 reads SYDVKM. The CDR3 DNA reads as TGTGCCAGCAGCCGAATGGGCACGGAGACCCAGTACTTC. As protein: CASSRMGTETQYF.

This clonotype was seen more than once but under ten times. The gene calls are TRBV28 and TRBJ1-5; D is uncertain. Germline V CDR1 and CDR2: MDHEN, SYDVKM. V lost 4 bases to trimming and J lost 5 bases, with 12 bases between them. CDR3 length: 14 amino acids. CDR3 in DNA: TGTGCCAGCAGTTCTCCGGGCCCAGATCAGCCCCAGCATTTT. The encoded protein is CASSSPGPDQPQHF. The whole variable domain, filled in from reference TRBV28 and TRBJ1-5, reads DVKVTQSSRYLVKRTGEKVFLECVQDMDHENMFWYRQDPGLGLRLIYFSYDVKMKEKGDIPEGYSVSREKKERFSLILESASTNQTSMYLCASSSPGPDQPQHFGDGTRLSIL.

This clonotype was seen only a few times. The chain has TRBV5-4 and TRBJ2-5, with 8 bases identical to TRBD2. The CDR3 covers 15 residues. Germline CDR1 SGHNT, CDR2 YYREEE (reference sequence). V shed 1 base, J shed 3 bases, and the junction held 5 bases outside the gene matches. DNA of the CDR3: TGTGCCAGCAGCTTGAAAATAGCGGGAAAAGAGACCCAGTACTTC. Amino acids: CASSLKIAGKETQYF.

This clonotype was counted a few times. The CDR3 sequence: CASRLNNEQFF. In nucleotides, the CDR3 is TGTGCCAGCAGACTAAACAATGAGCAGTTCTTC. The rearrangement uses TRBV27 and TRBJ2-1; no clear D. Deletions cut 6 bases from V and 5 bases from J, with 5 bases between. This CDR3 comprises 11 residues. Germline-derived CDR1 and CDR2 are MNHEY and SMNVEV (reference sequence).

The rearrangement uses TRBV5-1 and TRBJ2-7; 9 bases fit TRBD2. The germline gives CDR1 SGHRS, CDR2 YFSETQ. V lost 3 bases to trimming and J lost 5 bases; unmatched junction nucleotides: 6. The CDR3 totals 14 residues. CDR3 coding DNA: TGCGCCAGCAGCTCCGGGACTAGCAATCACGAGCAGTACTTC. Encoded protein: CASSSGTSNHEQYF.

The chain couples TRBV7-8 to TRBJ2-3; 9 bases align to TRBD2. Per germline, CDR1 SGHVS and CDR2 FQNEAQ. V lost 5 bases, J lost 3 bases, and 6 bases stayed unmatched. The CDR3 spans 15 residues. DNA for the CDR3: TGTGCCAGCAGCCCAAGCGGGAGGAAGACAGATACGCAGTATTTT. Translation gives CASSPSGRKTDTQYF.

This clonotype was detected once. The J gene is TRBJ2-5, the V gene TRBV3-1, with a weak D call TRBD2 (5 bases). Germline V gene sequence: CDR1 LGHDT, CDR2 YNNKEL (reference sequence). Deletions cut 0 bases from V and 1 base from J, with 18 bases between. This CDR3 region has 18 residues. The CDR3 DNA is TGTGCCAGCAGCCAAGAGCGTGGCGCGAGGGCCCTCCAAGAGACCCAGTACTTC. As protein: CASSQERGARALQETQYF.

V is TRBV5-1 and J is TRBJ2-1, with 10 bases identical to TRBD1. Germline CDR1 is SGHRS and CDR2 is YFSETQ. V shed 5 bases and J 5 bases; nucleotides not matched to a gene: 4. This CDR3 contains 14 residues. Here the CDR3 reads CASSSGTGDNEQFF. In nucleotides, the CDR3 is TGCGCCAGCAGTTCCGGGACAGGGGACAATGAGCAGTTCTTC.

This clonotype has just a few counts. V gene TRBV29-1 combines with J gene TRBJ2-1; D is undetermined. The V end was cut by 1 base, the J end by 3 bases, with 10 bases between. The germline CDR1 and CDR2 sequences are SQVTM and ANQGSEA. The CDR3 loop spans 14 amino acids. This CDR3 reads CSVEVLGHYNEQFF. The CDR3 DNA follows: TGCAGCGTTGAAGTCCTTGGGCACTACAATGAGCAGTTCTTC.

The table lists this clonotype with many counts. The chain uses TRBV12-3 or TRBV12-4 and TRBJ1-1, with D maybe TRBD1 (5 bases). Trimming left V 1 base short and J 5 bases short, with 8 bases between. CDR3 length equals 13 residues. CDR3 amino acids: CASSLGRGTEAFF. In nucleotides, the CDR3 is TGTGCCAGCAGTTTAGGGCGGGGGACTGAAGCTTTCTTT.

The CDR3 here is CASSPLDSDRGSYNSPLHF. CDR3 sequence (DNA): TGTGCCAGCTCACCCCTCGACTCCGACAGGGGGTCCTATAATTCACCCCTCCACTTT. The genes are TRBV18 and TRBJ1-6, with TRBD1 matching 9 bases. Per germline, CDR1 KGHSH and CDR2 LQKENI. This CDR3 region has 19 residues. V gave up 3 bases and J gave up 1 base; unmatched junction bases: 10.

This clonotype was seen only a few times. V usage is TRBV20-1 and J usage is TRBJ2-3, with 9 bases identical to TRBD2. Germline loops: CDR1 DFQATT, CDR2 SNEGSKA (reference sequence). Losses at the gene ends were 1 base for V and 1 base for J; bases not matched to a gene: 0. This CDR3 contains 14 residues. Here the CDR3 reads CSARGLAGTDTQYF. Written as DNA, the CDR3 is TGCAGTGCTAGAGGACTAGCGGGCACAGATACGCAGTATTTT.